This T cell receptor beta chain was retrieved from a study of shared clonotypes between healthy human individuals. General observations from the study: Blood was the only sampled material, and tissue repertoires likely differ. Sharing across a handful of donors was seen in 4% to 6.5% of naive CD4 clonotypes.

About this clone: Antigen specificity is unknown.

V dropped 5 bases and J dropped 5 bases, with 10 bases sitting between them. The CDR3 covers 12 residues. Germline CDR1 SGHAT, CDR2 FQNNGV. The assay ran at deep level. Assay used: immunoSEQ multiplex PCR; TCRdb lists only in-frame clones, some missing. The table shows millions of clones, with more than 80% occurring only once. Within Nashville, Tennessee resided all donors, each a Caucasian adult. What was sequenced was naive CD4+ T cells sorted from blood. Documented subset: CD45RA+ positively selected. This receptor was obtained from a man between 18 and 35 years old in good health. The chain combines TRBV11-2 with TRBJ2-7, with D hard to call. The CDR3 DNA reads as TGTGCCAGCAGCCAGCAGCACAACGAGCAGTACTTC. The encoded protein is CASSQQHNEQYF.